This TCR beta chain was captured in a study of cytomegalovirus exposure and HLA in healthy donors. General study points: Excluded: some indistinguishable V segments such as TRBV6-2 and TRBV6-3. Cytomegalovirus association was listed for 170 or so TCR beta chains. A highly shared variant cluster was judged a likely technical artifact. Later analysis reportedly placed an Asian-associated ancestry cluster below the roughly 640-donor mean in N-insertions.

This clone was picked up one time. Antigen specificity is unknown. The germline V gene has CDR1 MDHEN and CDR2 SYDVKM. The CDR3 consists of 14 residues. V dropped 2 bases and J dropped 7 bases, with 12 bases sitting between them. The PCR ran on 60 Vbeta and 13 Jbeta primers. The table came from immunoSEQ multiplex PCR; TCRdb's copy has only in-frame clones and leaves some out. The sample holds approximately 100,000 clones; 60% to 75% are singletons and the top ten take 2.5% to 3.5%. This TCR was sampled from a male donor in good health and CMV-seropositive. The chain joins TRBV28 to TRBJ2-1; D remains ambiguous. The sequenced material came from PBMCs. The CDR3 DNA sequence: TGTGCCAGCAGTTTACCCTCCATACAGAATGAGCAGTTCTTC. It codes for CASSLPSIQNEQFF.